Included here is one TCR beta chain sequence, with context. Its antigen is not known. No fewer than two post-ART and no fewer than one pre-ART PBMC samples existed for each donor. Samples held 1-10 million cryopreserved PBMC before DNA extraction. V lost 6 bases to trimming and J lost 4 bases; unmatched junction nucleotides: 6. The CDR3 covers 14 residues. Germline assignment: CDR1 MNHEY and CDR2 SVGAGI. This sample was included in a study of long-term antiretroviral therapy in people with HIV. Study-level findings and limits: Those clones which expanded before ART made up the dominant part of the repertoire at all time points.

They ran version v3.0 of the immunoSEQ assay at survey level. Each sample aimed for roughly 35,000-50,000 sequenced T-cell genomes. Some clones are missing from TCRdb's copy, which holds only in-frame ones; the method was immunoSEQ multiplex PCR. The sample shows about 39,000 clones, roughly 90% of them seen only once. The V and J genes are TRBV6-5 and TRBJ1-5; 7 bases are a match to TRBD1. The clonotype originates from a woman aged 45-59 years with HIV. Sequences were derived from unsorted PBMCs, sampled 1.2 years after starting antiretroviral therapy. Written as DNA, the CDR3 is TGTGCCAGCAGCGGTGGGACAGAGAATCAGCCCCAGCATTTT. Amino acids: CASSGGTENQPQHF.